The 5 T cell receptor beta chains below all came from one sample that was sequenced in a study of blood T cell repertoires in COVID-19. TCRdb's table, derived via immunoSEQ multiplex PCR, lists solely in-frame clones and lacks some. Altogether around 46,000 clones are present, around 86% being singletons, with the ten largest covering approximately 3.1%. Sequenced sample: PBMCs or T cells enriched from blood (not recorded which). Source of these receptors: a woman in her fifties or sixties who had recovered from COVID-19.

This chain joins TRBV5-8 and TRBJ1-6, with D perhaps TRBD1 (5 bases). Trimming pared 3 bases from V and 4 bases from J, leaving 14 bases between. This CDR3 contains 16 residues. Germline V gives CDR1 SGHTS, CDR2 YDEGEE. In DNA, the CDR3 is TGTGCCAGCAGCTGGGGGGGGGACCGATATAATTCACCCCTCCACTTT. It codes for CASSWGGDRYNSPLHF. The complete variable domain, with remaining parts taken from reference TRBV5-8 and TRBJ1-6, reads EAGVTQSPTHLIKTRGQQATLRCSPISGHTSVYWYQQALGLGLQFLLWYDEGEERNRGNFPPRFSGRQFPNYSSELNVNALELEDSALYLCASSWGGDRYNSPLHFGNGTRLTVT.

The rearrangement joins TRBV6-2 or TRBV6-3 to TRBJ2-4; D is possibly TRBD2 (6 bases). Trimming took off 1 base at V and 4 bases at J, with 17 bases between the two ends. Germline V gene sequence: CDR1 MNHEY, CDR2 SVGEGT. This CDR3 comprises 17 residues. CDR3 residues: CASSYYGAPSEKNIQYF. The CDR3 DNA is TGTGCCAGCAGTTACTACGGGGCCCCTAGCGAGAAAAACATTCAGTACTTC.

The chain joins TRBV4-1 to TRBJ1-4; 10 nucleotides align to TRBD1. With 2 bases clipped from V and 8 bases from J, the junction kept 17 bases outside the gene matches. This CDR3 is 19 amino acids long. Germline V lookup: CDR1 MGHRA, CDR2 YSYEKL. The CDR3 spells CASSQRVWDRGAWREKLFF. DNA for the CDR3: TGCGCCAGCAGCCAACGAGTATGGGACAGGGGTGCCTGGAGGGAAAAACTGTTTTTT.

The chain links TRBV7-9 to TRBJ1-3; D possibly corresponds to TRBD1 (5 bases). The CDR3 sequence is 12 residues long. The germline V gene has CDR1 SEHNR and CDR2 FQNEAQ (reference sequence). V was shortened by 6 bases and J by 2 bases, with 5 bases between the two germline ends. The CDR3 nucleotides are TGTGCCAGCAGAGGGGCTGGAAACACCATATATTTT. Translating gives CASRGAGNTIYF.

The chain recombines TRBV18 with TRBJ2-7; D is possibly TRBD1 (6 bases). The CDR3 length is 13 residues. The V gene lost 4 bases and the J gene lost 3 bases, with 10 bases spanning the gap. Germline-derived CDR1 and CDR2 are KGHSH and LQKENI. For the CDR3, the DNA is TGTGCCAGCTCACTAGGGACATTCTACGAGCAGTACTTC. It translates to CASSLGTFYEQYF. Full variable domain (outside the CDR3, taken from reference TRBV18 and TRBJ2-7): NAGVMQNPRHLVRRRGQEARLRCSPMKGHSHVYWYRQLPEEGLKFMVYLQKENIIDESGMPKERFSAEFPKEGPSILRIQQVVRGDSAAYFCASSLGTFYEQYFGPGTRLTVT.